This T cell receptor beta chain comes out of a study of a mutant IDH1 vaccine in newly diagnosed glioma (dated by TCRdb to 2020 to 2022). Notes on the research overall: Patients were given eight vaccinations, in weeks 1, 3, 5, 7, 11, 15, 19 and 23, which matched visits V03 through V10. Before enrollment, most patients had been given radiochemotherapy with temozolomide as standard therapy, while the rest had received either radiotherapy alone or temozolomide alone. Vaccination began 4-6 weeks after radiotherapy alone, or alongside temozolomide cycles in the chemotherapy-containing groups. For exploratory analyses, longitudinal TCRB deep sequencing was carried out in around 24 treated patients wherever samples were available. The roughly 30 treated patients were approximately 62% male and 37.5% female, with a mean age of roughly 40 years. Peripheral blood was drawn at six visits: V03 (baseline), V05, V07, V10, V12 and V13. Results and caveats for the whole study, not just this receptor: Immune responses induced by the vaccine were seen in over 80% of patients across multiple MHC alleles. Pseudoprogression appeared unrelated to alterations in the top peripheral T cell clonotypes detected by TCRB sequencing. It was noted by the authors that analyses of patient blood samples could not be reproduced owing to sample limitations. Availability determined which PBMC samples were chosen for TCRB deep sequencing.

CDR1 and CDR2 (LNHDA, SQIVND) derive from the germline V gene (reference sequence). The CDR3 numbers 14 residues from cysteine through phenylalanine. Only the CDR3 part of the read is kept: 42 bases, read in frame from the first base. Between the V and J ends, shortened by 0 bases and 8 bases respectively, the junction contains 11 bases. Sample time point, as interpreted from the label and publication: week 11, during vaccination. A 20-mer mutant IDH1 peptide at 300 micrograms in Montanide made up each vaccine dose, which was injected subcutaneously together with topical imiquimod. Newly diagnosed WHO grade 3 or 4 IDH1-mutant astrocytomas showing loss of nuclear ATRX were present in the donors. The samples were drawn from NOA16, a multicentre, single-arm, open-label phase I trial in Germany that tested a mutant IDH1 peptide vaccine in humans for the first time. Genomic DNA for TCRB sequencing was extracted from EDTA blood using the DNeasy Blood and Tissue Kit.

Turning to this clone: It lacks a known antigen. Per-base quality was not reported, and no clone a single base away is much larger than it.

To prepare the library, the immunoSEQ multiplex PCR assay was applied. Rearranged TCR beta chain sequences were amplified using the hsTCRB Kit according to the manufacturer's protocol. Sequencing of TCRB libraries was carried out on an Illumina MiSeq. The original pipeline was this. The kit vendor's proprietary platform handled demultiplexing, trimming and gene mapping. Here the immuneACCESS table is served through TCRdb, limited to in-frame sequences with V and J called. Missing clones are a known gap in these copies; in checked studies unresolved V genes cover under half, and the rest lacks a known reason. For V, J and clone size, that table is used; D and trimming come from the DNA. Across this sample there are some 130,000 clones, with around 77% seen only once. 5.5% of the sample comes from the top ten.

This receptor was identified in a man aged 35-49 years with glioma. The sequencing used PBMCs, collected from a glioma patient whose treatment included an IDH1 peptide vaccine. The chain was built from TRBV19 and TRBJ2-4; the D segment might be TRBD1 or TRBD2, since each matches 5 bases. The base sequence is TGTGCCAGTAGTATAGATGGGGGATGGGACATTCAGTACTTC. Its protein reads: CASSIDGGWDIQYF.